This entry describes one T cell receptor (beta chain). Other DNA variants within this sample encode the same CDR3. The data belong to a study of blood T cell repertoires in COVID-19. The ends lost 4 bases at V and 1 base at J; junction bases unmatched: 5. Germline values: CDR1 LGHDT, CDR2 YNNKEL (reference sequence). This CDR3 region has 15 residues. In Cohort 3, a recovered donor had either two negative PCRs, clearance, or symptom resolution. The assay was immunoSEQ multiplex PCR, and TCRdb's table has in-frame clones only and misses some. The sample consists of some 350,000 clones, 80% to 90% of them appearing once.

The chain has TRBV3-1 (or the pseudogene TRBV3-2) and TRBJ1-1, with 8 positions matching TRBD1. Sequencing was performed on PBMCs or T cells enriched from blood (not recorded which). The receptor was isolated from a young man who had recovered from COVID-19. For the CDR3, the DNA is TGTGCCAGCAGCCGTCTCGGACAGGGGAACACTGAAGCTTTCTTT. This gives the protein CASSRLGQGNTEAFF.